Below are 8 T cell receptor beta chains sequenced from a single sample in a study of beta chain features in type 1 diabetes. Notes on the study in general: There was a moderate but significant shortening of TCRB CDR3s in all four CD4+ subsets of Type 1 diabetes patients.

The entirety of the isolated RNA underwent reverse transcription, so expressed TCRB transcripts were sequenced. Profiling relied on immunoSEQ multiplex PCR, and the TCRdb table lists in-frame clones only, not all of them. The data show over 150,000 clones, with 10% to 13% seen just once and more than 0.4% held by the top ten. The antigens of these receptors remain unknown. Sequencing was carried out using central memory CD4+ T cells from blood. Source of these receptors: a man between 25 and 39 years old with type 1 diabetes.

The rearrangement links TRBV27 to TRBJ2-1, with TRBD2 matching over 12 bases. V gave up 6 bases and J gave up 3 bases; unmatched junction bases: 9. The germline V gene encodes CDR1 MNHEY and CDR2 SMNVEV (reference sequence). This CDR3 is 17 amino acids long. CDR3 DNA sequence: TGTGCCAGCAGCGAGACTAGCGGGAGAACTCGCTACAATGAGCAGTTCTTC. Amino acids: CASSETSGRTRYNEQFF.

In its sample, this clone was seen a few times. Its ends do not fully match the called genes, so a read error is possible. This CDR3 is CAEGGGPETSRDTQYF. The CDR3 coding sequence is TGTGCCGAAGGGGGGGGCCCCGAGACTAGCAGAGATACGCAGTATTTT. This sequence joins TRBV30 and TRBJ2-3; D possibly corresponds to TRBD2 (7 bases). Germline assignment: CDR1 GTSNPN and CDR2 SVGIG (reference sequence). The CDR3 spans 16 residues.

This clone was seen only a few times. This chain links TRBV19 with TRBJ1-1; 9 nucleotides match TRBD1. The CDR3 spans 14 residues. J lost 1 base, V lost 9 bases, and 6 bases had no gene match. Per germline, CDR1 LNHDA and CDR2 SQIVND (reference sequence). The CDR3 here is CASGTGRENTEAFF. DNA for the CDR3: TGTGCCAGCGGGACAGGGAGGGAGAACACTGAAGCTTTCTTT. Full variable domain (remainder filled in from reference TRBV19 and TRBJ1-1): DGGITQSPKYLFRKEGQNVTLSCEQNLNHDAMYWYRQDPGQGLRLIYYSQIVNDFQKGDIAEGYSVSREKKESFPLTVTSAQKNPTAFYLCASGTGRENTEAFFGQGTRLTVV.

This rearrangement joins TRBV5-4 to TRBJ2-6; 10 bases match TRBD1. The ends lost 5 bases at V and 2 bases at J; junction bases unmatched: 10. The germline V gene encodes CDR1 SGHNT and CDR2 YYREEE (reference sequence). CDR3 size: 18 residues. Here the CDR3 DNA reads TGTGCCAGCAGTTTAGGGACAGGGGCTTCGACTGGGGCCAACGTCCTGACTTTC. Translation: CASSLGTGASTGANVLTF.

This clone has a handful of counts. The chain is built from TRBV28 and TRBJ2-1; tentative D call: TRBD1 (6 bases). Germline V gene lookup returns CDR1 MDHEN and CDR2 SYDVKM. This CDR3 is 11 amino acids long. V lost 6 bases, J lost 13 bases, and 13 bases lay in between. CDR3 DNA: TGTGCCAGCAGATATAGACAGGATCAGTTCTTC. This codes for CASRYRQDQFF.

The chain has TRBV28 and TRBJ2-7; 12 nucleotides agree with TRBD2. The J segment lost 6 bases and the V segment lost 6 bases, leaving 6 bases of the junction unmatched. Germline-derived CDR1 and CDR2 are MDHEN and SYDVKM. The CDR3 sequence is 14 residues long. The CDR3 nucleotides are TGTGCCAGCAGCCCGACTAGCGGGAGACTCGAGCAGTACTTC. Translation gives CASSPTSGRLEQYF. The entire variable domain, with the rest obtained from reference TRBV28 and TRBJ2-7, is as follows: DVKVTQSSRYLVKRTGEKVFLECVQDMDHENMFWYRQDPGLGLRLIYFSYDVKMKEKGDIPEGYSVSREKKERFSLILESASTNQTSMYLCASSPTSGRLEQYFGPGTRLTVT.

The J gene is TRBJ2-2, the V gene TRBV5-6; 14 bases map to TRBD2. CDR3 length equals 17 residues. Unmatched junction bases numbered 4, after V lost 2 bases and J lost 4 bases. Germline assignment: CDR1 SGHDT and CDR2 YYEEEE. DNA of the CDR3: TGTGCCAGCAGCTTATTAGGGACTAGCGGGAGCACCGGGGAGCTGTTTTTT. It translates to CASSLLGTSGSTGELFF.

V is TRBV7-8 and J is TRBJ2-4; 7 positions agree with TRBD1. The CDR3 spans 14 residues. J gave up 2 bases and V 4 bases, and 2 bases lay outside the gene matches. Germline loops: CDR1 SGHVS, CDR2 FQNEAQ. The CDR3 loop is CASSYRGSKNIQYF. For the CDR3, the DNA is TGTGCCAGCAGCTACAGGGGCTCCAAAAACATTCAGTACTTC.